These 23 T cell receptor beta chains originate from one sample sequenced in a study of blood T cell repertoires in COVID-19. Here immunoSEQ multiplex PCR was the method, and the copy in TCRdb shows in-frame clones only, minus some. The sample comprises 400,000 to 450,000 clones, approximately 91% of which are singletons, and approximately 1.5% rests with the top ten. The sequencing input was peripheral blood. Receptors originate from a woman aged 40-49 years with COVID-19, enrolled during active disease.

The chain links TRBV5-6 to TRBJ2-5, with TRBD1 identical over 7 bases. The CDR3 consists of 13 residues. J lost 5 bases, V lost 3 bases, and 4 bases had no gene match. The germline V gene encodes CDR1 SGHDT and CDR2 YYEEEE. CDR3 DNA sequence: TGTGCCAGCAGCTCCCAGGGGGTCGAGACCCAGTACTTC. This encodes CASSSQGVETQYF.

V gene TRBV27 combines with J gene TRBJ2-1; 11 bases match TRBD2. The V and J ends lost 3 bases and 6 bases, in that order; junction bases with no gene match: 4. This CDR3 has 15 residues. The germline V gene encodes CDR1 MNHEY and CDR2 SMNVEV (reference sequence). The CDR3 region has the DNA TGTGCCAGCAGTTTTTTAGCGGGGGGGCTCAATGAGCAGTTCTTC. As protein: CASSFLAGGLNEQFF.

The rearrangement uses TRBV5-4 and TRBJ1-2, with 7 bases matching TRBD1. The CDR3 consists of 15 residues. Trimming removed 3 bases from V and 1 base from J; junction bases left unmatched: 6. Germline assignment: CDR1 SGHNT and CDR2 YYREEE (reference sequence). CDR3 bases: TGTGCCAGCAGCTCCGGGACAGCGAGTAACTATGGCTACACCTTC. Translating it yields CASSSGTASNYGYTF.

The V call is TRBV2, the J call TRBJ1-5, with D perhaps TRBD1 (6 bases). Trimming removed 3 bases at V and 5 bases at J, with 14 bases between. This CDR3 region has 15 residues. CDR1 is SNHLY, CDR2 FYNNEI, per germline. The CDR3 spells CASSEGGGGYQPQHF. The CDR3 nucleotides are TGTGCCAGCAGTGAGGGCGGGGGCGGATATCAGCCCCAGCATTTT.

This clone appeared once. The chain is built from TRBV10-3 and TRBJ1-1; D gene unclear. Per the germline V gene, CDR1 is ENHRY and CDR2 is SYGVKD. The ends were cut back, 3 bases at V and 3 bases at J, with 11 bases in the middle. This CDR3 contains 14 residues. The CDR3 region has the DNA TGTGCCATCAGTGATCGGGGTGGCGACACTGAAGCTTTCTTT. Translated: CAISDRGGDTEAFF.

Points on this clone: The sample holds other DNA sequences that translate to the same CDR3. V is TRBV30 and J is TRBJ1-1; D gene uncertain. From germline, CDR1 is GTSNPN and CDR2 SVGIG (reference sequence). This CDR3 comprises 14 residues. Trimming took off 0 bases at V and 1 base at J, with 9 bases between the two ends. CDR3 loop: CAWSVRAGNTEAFF. The CDR3 nucleotides are TGTGCCTGGAGTGTGCGAGCAGGGAACACTGAAGCTTTCTTT. The variable domain in full, completed from reference TRBV30 and TRBJ1-1, reads SQTIHQWPATLVQPVGSPLSLECTVEGTSNPNLYWYRQAAGRGLQLLFYSVGIGQISSEVPQNLSASRPQDRQFILSSKKLLLSDSGFYLCAWSVRAGNTEAFFGQGTRLTVV.

This clone came up a few times. CDR3 DNA sequence: TGCAGCGTCAGGGAGCGGACAGACACCTACAATGAGCAGTTCTTC. Protein sequence: CSVRERTDTYNEQFF. The rearrangement uses TRBV29-1 and TRBJ2-1; possible D gene TRBD1, 6 bases. The V gene lost 6 bases and the J gene lost 2 bases, with 17 bases spanning the gap. The CDR3 covers 15 residues. Germline-derived CDR1 and CDR2 are SQVTM and ANQGSEA.

Details on this clone: In the same sample, other DNA sequences code for this CDR3. The chain carries TRBV5-1 and TRBJ1-1; 7 bases map to TRBD1. Trimming removed 0 bases from V and 7 bases from J; junction bases left unmatched: 3. CDR3 length equals 13 residues. CDR1 is SGHRS, CDR2 YFSETQ, per germline. In DNA, the CDR3 is TGCGCCAGCAGCTTGGGGGGACAGTATGAAGCTTTCTTT. It codes for CASSLGGQYEAFF.

This rearrangement joins TRBV29-1 to TRBJ1-5; maybe TRBD1 (5 bases). Germline CDR1 SQVTM, CDR2 ANQGSEA. Trimming pared 4 bases from V and 4 bases from J, leaving 11 bases between. The CDR3 covers 13 residues. The CDR3 loop is CSVADGGNQPQHF. CDR3 DNA sequence: TGCAGCGTTGCAGATGGGGGGAATCAGCCCCAGCATTTT. Supplemented by reference TRBV29-1 and TRBJ1-5, the full variable domain reads SAVISQKPSRDICQRGTSLTIQCQVDSQVTMMFWYRQQPGQSLTLIATANQGSEATYESGFVIDKFPISRPNLTFSTLTVSNMSPEDSSIYLCSVADGGNQPQHFGDGTRLSIL.

The rearrangement uses TRBV9 and TRBJ2-2, with a weak D call TRBD2 (5 bases). The CDR3 has 16 amino acids. V gave up 0 bases and J gave up 5 bases, with 14 bases separating them. The germline V gene has CDR1 SGDLS and CDR2 YYNGEE. CDR3 sequence: CASSVVGRPGTGELFF. In DNA, the CDR3 is TGTGCCAGCAGCGTAGTTGGGCGCCCGGGAACCGGGGAGCTGTTTTTT.

The chain employs TRBV27 and TRBJ1-2; D gene unclear. Germline V lookup: CDR1 MNHEY, CDR2 SMNVEV (reference sequence). Trimming cost V 3 bases and J 3 bases, with 11 bases left between them. This CDR3 spans 14 amino acids. CDR3 amino acids: CASSFLPRDYGYTF. The CDR3 region has the DNA TGTGCCAGCAGTTTTCTGCCTCGGGACTATGGCTACACCTTC.

The genes are TRBV7-9 and TRBJ1-6; possibly TRBD1 for D (6 bases). Trimming pared 0 bases from V and 5 bases from J, leaving 11 bases between. The CDR3 covers 16 residues. Germline V CDR1 and CDR2: SEHNR, FQNEAQ (reference sequence). The chain's CDR3 is CASSLALTGNNSPLHF. CDR3 nucleotide sequence: TGTGCCAGCAGCTTAGCGTTAACAGGGAATAATTCACCCCTCCACTTT.

V and J are TRBV2 and TRBJ1-6; TRBD1 matches 9 bases. The CDR3 loop spans 15 amino acids. V gave up 6 bases and J gave up 7 bases; unmatched junction bases: 7. In germline, CDR1 is SNHLY, CDR2 FYNNEI. The CDR3 is CASRETGGENSPLHF. CDR3 DNA: TGTGCCAGCAGGGAAACAGGGGGCGAGAATTCACCCCTCCACTTT.

This clone is a singleton in its sample. The chain uses TRBV18 and TRBJ1-1; D is undetermined. This CDR3 has 14 residues. V lost 1 base to trimming and J lost 4 bases, with 10 bases between them. Germline assignment: CDR1 KGHSH and CDR2 LQKENI. The CDR3 sequence: CASSPQRGGTEAFF. CDR3 sequence (DNA): TGTGCCAGCTCACCACAGCGGGGAGGCACTGAAGCTTTCTTT. Based on the CDR3 plus reference TRBV18 and TRBJ1-1, the full variable domain is NAGVMQNPRHLVRRRGQEARLRCSPMKGHSHVYWYRQLPEEGLKFMVYLQKENIIDESGMPKERFSAEFPKEGPSILRIQQVVRGDSAAYFCASSPQRGGTEAFFGQGTRLTVV.

DNA of the CDR3: TGTGCCAGCAGTTATATCACAGGGGGGGATCAGCCCCAGCATTTT. It codes for CASSYITGGDQPQHF. The V and J genes are TRBV6-6 and TRBJ1-5; TRBD1 matches at 8 bases. CDR3 length: 15 amino acids. Looked up from germline, CDR1 is MNHNY and CDR2 is SVGAGI (reference sequence). V was clipped by 3 bases and J by 5 bases; unmatched bases: 6.

The DNA of the CDR3 is TGCGCCAGCAGCCAAGTTGTATCCGGAAACACCATATATTTT. It specifies CASSQVVSGNTIYF. V usage is TRBV4-3 and J usage is TRBJ1-3, with D unresolved. V lost 1 base to trimming and J lost 4 bases, with 8 bases between them. The germline V gene encodes CDR1 LGHNA and CDR2 YSLEER. There are 14 residues in the CDR3.

The CDR3 protein is CASSDKAGNTEAFF. The CDR3 region has the DNA TGTGCCAGCAGTGATAAGGCAGGGAACACTGAAGCTTTCTTT. The V and J genes are TRBV2 and TRBJ1-1; no clear D. Per the germline V gene, CDR1 is SNHLY and CDR2 is FYNNEI. V dropped 3 bases and J dropped 1 base, with 9 bases sitting between them. The CDR3 has 14 residues.

The genes are TRBV27 and TRBJ1-5; 7 positions agree with TRBD1. Unmatched junction bases numbered 11, after V lost 3 bases and J lost 6 bases. The CDR3 contains 16 residues. The germline gives CDR1 MNHEY, CDR2 SMNVEV (reference sequence). The CDR3 bases are TGTGCCAGCAGTTTGGGACTGACAGGGACCCCTCAGCCCCAGCATTTT. This sequence encodes CASSLGLTGTPQPQHF.

This clone occurred a few times. V and J are TRBV28 and TRBJ2-3, with 7 nucleotides matching TRBD2. The CDR3 contains 14 residues. With 10 bases clipped from V and 5 bases from J, the junction kept 12 bases outside the gene matches. The V gene's germline CDR1 is MDHEN and CDR2 SYDVKM. The CDR3 region has the DNA TGTGCCATCTGGGGGAGGGCCGGTAAAGATACGCAGTATTTT. Translation gives CAIWGRAGKDTQYF.

This clone was seen only a few times. This chain joins TRBV3-1 (or the pseudogene TRBV3-2) and TRBJ1-2; D is undetermined. The CDR3 runs to 14 residues. CDR1 and CDR2 (germline): LGHDT, YNNKEL (reference sequence). V was trimmed by 0 bases and J by 4 bases, leaving 9 bases between them. The CDR3 coding sequence is TGTGCCAGCAGCCAAGATACGGGTTTCTATGGCTACACCTTC. It codes for CASSQDTGFYGYTF.

This rearrangement joins TRBV7-2 to TRBJ1-4; TRBD1 is a possible D gene (6 bases). V was shortened by 3 bases and J by 4 bases, with 21 bases between the two germline ends. The CDR3 has 18 residues. The germline CDR1 and CDR2 sequences are SGHTA and FQGNSA. The CDR3: CASSLRIPRDTDNEKLFF. CDR3 nucleotide sequence: TGTGCCAGCAGCTTGCGAATTCCCCGGGACACTGATAATGAAAAACTGTTTTTT.

The CDR3 protein is CASSERPGYSNQPQHF. The CDR3 DNA follows: TGTGCCAGCAGTGAACGGCCCGGGTATAGCAATCAGCCCCAGCATTTT. The chain links TRBV2 to TRBJ1-5; D is undetermined. The CDR3 has 16 amino acids. Between the trimmed V and J ends, which lost 2 bases and 0 bases, there was a span of 11 bases. Looked up from germline, CDR1 is SNHLY and CDR2 is FYNNEI.

The table lists this clone with a count of one. This chain uses TRBV19 with TRBJ1-5; 7 nucleotides line up with TRBD1. This CDR3 has 13 amino acids. J was trimmed by 7 bases and V by 7 bases; bases with no gene match: 7. The V gene's germline CDR1 is LNHDA and CDR2 SQIVND (reference sequence). The chain's CDR3 is CASNVGRGQPQHF. DNA for the CDR3: TGTGCCAGTAATGTCGGCAGGGGGCAGCCCCAGCATTTT. The full variable domain, in which reference TRBV19 and TRBJ1-5 provide the parts outside the CDR3, is DGGITQSPKYLFRKEGQNVTLSCEQNLNHDAMYWYRQDPGQGLRLIYYSQIVNDFQKGDIAEGYSVSREKKESFPLTVTSAQKNPTAFYLCASNVGRGQPQHFGDGTRLSIL.